Presented here are 9 T cell receptor beta chains from one specimen sequenced in a study of blood T cell repertoires in COVID-19. Produced via immunoSEQ multiplex PCR; TCRdb's table is partial and in-frame only. The sample lists 140,000 or so clones, 78% occurring once. Sequenced: peripheral blood. The receptors were sampled from a woman aged 55 to 70 with acute or convalescent COVID-19.

The rearrangement links TRBV2 to TRBJ1-5; 8 positions match TRBD1. From germline, CDR1 is SNHLY and CDR2 FYNNEI. The CDR3 contains 15 residues. With V trimmed by 6 bases and J by 4 bases, 8 bases remained unmatched. The DNA for the CDR3 is TGTGCCAGCAGACTTACCGGGACAGGTAATCAGCCCCAGCATTTT. The encoded protein is CASRLTGTGNQPQHF.

There are many counts of this clone. In the same sample, other DNA sequences code for this CDR3. DNA for the CDR3: TGTGCCAGCATTTTGACTAGCGGGTACAATGAGCAGTTCTTC. Translation: CASILTSGYNEQFF. The J gene is TRBJ2-1, the V gene TRBV28, with 10 positions matching TRBD2. Germline trimming cut 7 bases from V and 4 bases from J; bases unmatched to any gene: 4. The CDR3 extends over 14 amino acids. The germline V gene encodes CDR1 MDHEN and CDR2 SYDVKM.

The chain is built from TRBV19 and TRBJ2-1; 9 positions match TRBD2. The length of the CDR3 is 15 residues. V shed 6 bases, J shed 6 bases, and the junction held 9 bases outside the gene matches. Germline assignment: CDR1 LNHDA and CDR2 SQIVND (reference sequence). CDR3 sequence (DNA): TGTGCCAGTAGACTAGCGGGTGGCGGCGGCAATGAGCAGTTCTTC. Protein product: CASRLAGGGGNEQFF.

The rearrangement links TRBV3-1 (or the pseudogene TRBV3-2) to TRBJ1-5, with unresolved D. Looked up from germline, CDR1 is LGHDT and CDR2 is YNNKEL (reference sequence). This CDR3 is 13 amino acids long. The V end was cut by 1 base, the J end by 6 bases, with 7 bases between. CDR3 sequence: CASSQVIGQPQHF. The DNA of the CDR3 is TGTGCCAGCAGCCAAGTTATCGGTCAGCCCCAGCATTTT.

The genes are TRBV27 and TRBJ2-7; TRBD2 matches at 8 bases. From germline, CDR1 is MNHEY and CDR2 SMNVEV (reference sequence). With V trimmed by 2 bases and J by 3 bases, 9 bases remained unmatched. CDR3 size: 16 residues. CDR3 bases: TGTGCCAGCAGTTTAAGTTGGCGGGAGGCCCTCTACGAGCAGTACTTC. This translates into CASSLSWREALYEQYF.

The chain couples TRBV27 to TRBJ2-7, with 9 positions matching TRBD2. The CDR3 spans 13 residues. Germline V gene lookup returns CDR1 MNHEY and CDR2 SMNVEV (reference sequence). V gave up 5 bases and J gave up 7 bases; unmatched junction bases: 6. The CDR3 bases are TGTGCCAGCAGTGCTAGCGGGGCTAGAGAGCAGTACTTC. The encoded protein is CASSASGAREQYF.

V and J are TRBV20-1 and TRBJ1-1; D is unresolved. In germline, CDR1 is DFQATT, CDR2 SNEGSKA (reference sequence). The length of the CDR3 is 12 residues. Trimming removed 3 bases from V and 5 bases from J, with 10 bases in between. CDR3 protein: CSASFSKTEAFF. CDR3 nucleotides: TGCAGTGCTAGTTTCAGTAAAACTGAAGCTTTCTTT.

This chain connects TRBV18 to TRBJ2-7; 8 positions match TRBD1. J gave up 3 bases and V 2 bases, and 3 bases lay outside the gene matches. Germline CDR1 is KGHSH and CDR2 is LQKENI. CDR3 size: 14 residues. In DNA, the CDR3 is TGTGCCAGCTCACCAACAGGGGGGATCTACGAGCAGTACTTC. This translates into CASSPTGGIYEQYF.

This CDR3 reads CASSSGIGQFNEKLFF. For the CDR3, the DNA is TGTGCCAGCAGTAGCGGGATAGGACAGTTTAATGAAAAACTGTTTTTT. This chain connects TRBV28 to TRBJ1-4, with D maybe TRBD1 (6 bases). This CDR3 contains 16 residues. Germline V gene data show CDR1 as MDHEN and CDR2 as SYDVKM. V dropped 5 bases and J dropped 4 bases, with 17 bases sitting between them.